Listed below are T cell receptor beta chains from one sample, sequenced in a study of cytomegalovirus exposure and HLA in healthy donors. Only in-frame clones appear in the TCRdb table, and some are missing; sequencing was by immunoSEQ multiplex PCR. The table lists roughly 300,000 clones, more than 75% of them singletons, with about 0.99% in the top ten. Source material: PBMCs. These receptors originate from a woman in her late teens or twenties in good health and CMV-seronegative. Both conserved end residues are part of each CDR3. Each record gives: J gene, D gene, V gene, clone size, CDR3 DNA, CDR3 protein. The D gene is left open where the match is weak. Some rows mark clone size as missing; the rest say once, few, many or name a class of expanded clone.

>TRBJ2-7|.|TRBV9|.
TGTGCCAGCAGCCCAACAGGGCTCGAGCAGTACTTC
CASSPTGLEQYF
>TRBJ1-1|TRBD1|TRBV5-1|few
TGCGCCAGCAGCTCGACAGGGGGAAACACTGAAGCTTTCTTT
CASSSTGGNTEAFF
>TRBJ2-7|TRBD2|TRBV7-2|once
TGTGCCAGCAGCTCCCGGACTAGCGGGGGGGAGCAGTACTTC
CASSSRTSGGEQYF
>TRBJ2-1|.|TRBV4-1|.
TGCGCCAGCAGCCAACGAACTAATGAGCAGTTCTTC
CASSQRTNEQFF
>TRBJ1-2|.|TRBV19|.
TGTGCCAGTAGTAATAGGTGGGGGCATGGCTACACCTTC
CASSNRWGHGYTF
>TRBJ2-2|TRBD2|TRBV7-9|.
TGTGCCAGCAGTAAAAGGACTAGCGGGGTTAACACCGGGGAGCTGTTTTTT
CASSKRTSGVNTGELFF
>TRBJ2-1|.|TRBV19|.
TGTGCCAGTGGGCGACAGTACAATGAGCAGTTCTTC
CASGRQYNEQFF
>TRBJ1-2|.|TRBV5-5|few
TGTGCCAGCACCGTAGACCGGGTTAATGGCTACACCTTC
CASTVDRVNGYTF
>TRBJ1-1|TRBD1|TRBV28|.
TGTGCCAGCAACTTTCTCAAAAGGGACAGTGGAAACACTGAAGCTTTCTTT
CASNFLKRDSGNTEAFF
>TRBJ2-5|TRBD2|TRBV10-2|.
TGCGCCAGCAGTGTGAAGCGGGAGGGGTTTAACAAGACCCAGTACTTC
CASSVKREGFNKTQYF
>TRBJ1-4|.|TRBV7-2|.
TGTGCCAGCAGCTTAGCGGGTCCCCGAGAGGGAAAACTGTTTTTT
CASSLAGPREGKLFF
>TRBJ2-1|.|TRBV5-4|.
TGTGCCAGCAGTGATAAGGGGCCAAGGGGAGAGCAGTTCTTC
CASSDKGPRGEQFF
>TRBJ2-5|TRBD1|TRBV2|.
TGTGCCAGCAGTGAAGACAGGGGGTGGTCGGAGACCCAGTACTTC
CASSEDRGWSETQYF
>TRBJ2-2|TRBD1|TRBV6-6|.
TGTGCCAGTAATCCGACAGGGTTGGACACCGGGGAGCTGTTTTTT
CASNPTGLDTGELFF
>TRBJ2-7|TRBD2|TRBV7-9|few
TGTGCCAGCAGCTCTGGACTAGCGTGGGAGGAGCAGTACTTC
CASSSGLAWEEQYF
>TRBJ2-7|TRBD2|TRBV14|once
TGTGCCAGCAGCAAACGACTAGCTGGGGTATACGAGCAGTACTTC
CASSKRLAGVYEQYF
>TRBJ2-1|.|TRBV19|.
TGTGCCAGTACCCTTGCTAGTATCAATGAGCAGTTCTTC
CASTLASINEQFF
>TRBJ1-2|.|TRBV10-1|few
TGCGCCAGCAGTGAAGGCAGGAACAGCGGCTACACCTTC
CASSEGRNSGYTF
>TRBJ2-7|TRBD1|TRBV6-1|.
TGTGCCAGCAGGGACAGGGACAGCCCCTACGAGCAGTACTTC
CASRDRDSPYEQYF
>TRBJ2-1|TRBD2|TRBV5-1|.
TGCGCCAGCAGCGTAGGGGCTAGCGGGAGGCTGGGTACTGTTGAGCAGTTCTTC
CASSVGASGRLGTVEQFF
>TRBJ1-2|TRBD1|TRBV7-9|.
TGTGCCAGCAGCGAACAGACAGGGGGCGCAAAAGGCTACACCTTC
CASSEQTGGAKGYTF
>TRBJ2-7|.|TRBV30|.
TGTGCCTGGGGGGTGACTAGTCTCGAGCAGTACTTC
CAWGVTSLEQYF
>TRBJ1-2|.|TRBV11-1|.
TGTGCCAGCAGCGCCGAAAGGGGTAACTATGGCTACACCTTC
CASSAERGNYGYTF
>TRBJ2-5|TRBD2|TRBV6-7|.
TGTGCCAGCAGGGCAGGACTAGCGGAAGAGACCCAGTACTTC
CASRAGLAEETQYF
>TRBJ2-1|.|TRBV15|.
TGTGCCACCAGCAACTCGGAGTACAATGAGCAGTTCTTC
CATSNSEYNEQFF
>TRBJ1-1|TRBD1|TRBV29-1|.
TGCAGCGTGTGGGGACAGGGGGCTGAAGCTTTCTTT
CSVWGQGAEAFF
>TRBJ2-2|TRBD2|TRBV2|.
TGTGCCAGCAGTGTTTTGGGACTAGCTTCCGGGGAGCTGTTTTTT
CASSVLGLASGELFF
>TRBJ2-2|TRBD1|TRBV11-2|.
TGTGCCAGCAGCTTTCCCCGGGACAGGGGACGAACCGGGGAGCTGTTTTTT
CASSFPRDRGRTGELFF
>TRBJ2-7|TRBD1|TRBV23-1|.
TGCGCCAGCAGTCCTCCCCAGTTTTGCCGGACAGGGGTGTACGAGCAGTACTTC
CASSPPQFCRTGVYEQYF
>TRBJ1-5|.|TRBV7-8|.
TGTGCCAGCAGCTTAGGTACGGGGACCTTAGCGGGGAATCAGCCCCAGCATTTT
CASSLGTGTLAGNQPQHF
>TRBJ1-5|.|TRBV29-1|.
TGCAGCGCTGCTGAGAAAGATCAGCCCCAGCATTTT
CSAAEKDQPQHF
>TRBJ2-1|.|TRBV6-4|.
TGTGCCAGCAGTGAAGAGGGCGCGGGATACAATGAGCAGTTCTTC
CASSEEGAGYNEQFF
>TRBJ1-1|.|TRBV2|.
TGTGCCAGCAGTGTTTTCTCGGACACTGAAGCTTTCTTT
CASSVFSDTEAFF
>TRBJ2-2|.|TRBV7-8|.
TGTGCCAGCAGCTCCGGTACCGACACCGGGGAGCTGTTTTTT
CASSSGTDTGELFF
>TRBJ1-5|.|TRBV6-1|.
TGTGCCAGCAGTGAAGCGGCCTACAGGGCCCGAGGAGGGCCCCAGCATTTT
CASSEAAYRARGGPQHF
>TRBJ2-2|TRBD2|TRBV9|.
TGTGCCAGCAGCCCCCGACTAGCGGAAGACGCCGGGGAGCTGTTTTTT
CASSPRLAEDAGELFF
>TRBJ1-1|.|TRBV5-1|.
TGCGCCAGCAGCTTGGCCGAAGGGGCCAACACTGAAGCTTTCTTT
CASSLAEGANTEAFF
>TRBJ2-2|.|TRBV25-1|.
TGTGCCAGCCTTCCGAAGGCCAGGGTTCACGGGGAGCTGTTTTTT
CASLPKARVHGELFF
>TRBJ2-6|.|TRBV2|.
TGTGCCAGCCGGCCCTCTAGCTCTGGGGCCAACGTCCTGACTTTC
CASRPSSSGANVLTF
>TRBJ2-7|.|TRBV28|.
TGTGCCAGCAGTTTAATAGGGGGCGGGATCCCCTACGAGCAGTACTTC
CASSLIGGGIPYEQYF
>TRBJ2-5|TRBD2|TRBV7-8|.
TGTGCCAGCAGCTTAGCGGTCGTTTTTAGGAGCGGGGAGAAGACCCAGTACTTC
CASSLAVVFRSGEKTQYF
>TRBJ1-1|.|TRBV4-1|.
TGCGCCAGCAGCCAAGAGGGGTATAACAGGGTTAGAACTGAAGCTTTCTTT
CASSQEGYNRVRTEAFF
>TRBJ2-2|TRBD2|TRBV2|.
TGTGCCAGCAGTGTAGCGGGAGGGCTTATTCGAACCGGGGAGCTGTTTTTT
CASSVAGGLIRTGELFF
>TRBJ2-7|.|TRBV18|.
TGTGCCAGCTCACCGCAGACTCCTAACTACGAGCAGTACTTC
CASSPQTPNYEQYF
>TRBJ2-1|.|TRBV21-1|few
TGTGCCAGCAGCAAAGGCCCAGGACTAGTTGAGCAGTTCTTC
CASSKGPGLVEQFF